Listed below are T cell receptor beta chains from one sample, sequenced in a study of cytomegalovirus exposure and HLA in healthy donors. Here immunoSEQ multiplex PCR was the method, and the copy in TCRdb shows in-frame clones only, minus some. Of roughly 140,000 clones in the sample, about 90% are singletons; the top ten hold around 8%. Sample: PBMCs. Every receptor here comes from a woman younger than 30 in good health and CMV-seropositive. CDR3s include the opening cysteine and the closing phenylalanine or tryptophan. The D gene is left open where the match is weak.

TRBV18	TRBD1	TRBJ2-7	CASQRDRGLYEQYF	TGTGCCAGCCAGCGGGACAGGGGCTTGTACGAGCAGTACTTC
TRBV29-1	TRBD1	TRBJ1-5	CSVETGGNQPQHF	TGCAGCGTTGAAACAGGGGGTAATCAGCCCCAGCATTTT
TRBV5-1	-	TRBJ2-1	CASSPQGGAFYNEQFF	TGCGCCAGCAGCCCTCAGGGGGGAGCCTTCTACAATGAGCAGTTCTTC
TRBV11-2	TRBD2	TRBJ2-5	CASSQAGGVETQYF	TGTGCCAGCAGCCAAGCCGGGGGGGTCGAGACCCAGTACTTC
TRBV7-3	-	TRBJ2-2	CASSLGQTGELFF	TGTGCCAGCAGCTTAGGGCAGACCGGGGAGCTGTTTTTT
TRBV5-6	-	TRBJ2-7	CASSLNRVYEQYF	TGTGCCAGCAGCTTGAACAGGGTCTACGAGCAGTACTTC
TRBV6-5	TRBD2	TRBJ2-1	CASSPSGGTDEQFF	TGTGCCAGCAGTCCTAGCGGGGGGACCGATGAGCAGTTCTTC
TRBV11-2	TRBD1	TRBJ1-5	CASSSITGENQPQHF	TGTGCCAGCAGCTCGATTACAGGGGAGAATCAGCCCCAGCATTTT
TRBV7-8	TRBD1	TRBJ1-5	CASSLARDRGRQPQHF	TGTGCCAGCAGCTTAGCGCGGGACAGGGGGCGGCAGCCCCAGCATTTT
TRBV30	TRBD2	TRBJ2-2	CAWSGLAGGGTGELFF	TGTGCCTGGAGCGGGCTAGCGGGGGGAGGCACCGGGGAGCTGTTTTTT
TRBV9	TRBD1	TRBJ1-6	CASSAGQGLGNSPLHF	TGTGCCAGCAGCGCGGGACAGGGGTTGGGTAATTCACCCCTCCACTTT
TRBV5-1	-	TRBJ1-4	CASRQEPQNEKLFF	TGCGCCAGCAGACAGGAACCTCAGAATGAAAAACTGTTTTTT
TRBV4-2	TRBD2	TRBJ2-1	CASSQEGTMGYNEQFF	TGTGCCAGCAGCCAAGAAGGGACTATGGGATACAATGAGCAGTTCTTC
TRBV27	TRBD1	TRBJ2-6	CASRRGTAAHTLTF	TGTGCCAGCAGAAGGGGGACAGCCGCTCACACCCTGACTTTC
TRBV9	-	TRBJ1-2	CASSVGSGMGYTF	TGTGCCAGCAGCGTAGGATCGGGGATGGGCTACACCTTC
TRBV4-2	-	TRBJ2-3	CASSPGSSGTDTQYF	TGTGCCAGCAGCCCCGGCTCTAGCGGCACAGATACGCAGTATTTT
TRBV2	TRBD1	TRBJ1-1	CASRTGVSGTEAFF	TGTGCCAGCAGGACAGGGGTTTCGGGCACTGAAGCTTTCTTT
TRBV18	TRBD1	TRBJ1-1	CASSPGQGMAEAFF	TGTGCCAGCTCACCCGGACAGGGGATGGCTGAAGCTTTCTTT
TRBV7-2	TRBD1	TRBJ2-7	CASSFTQGNSYEQYF	TGTGCCAGCAGCTTTACACAGGGGAACTCCTACGAGCAGTACTTC
TRBV30	TRBD1	TRBJ2-7	CAWSRTGHYEQYF	TGTGCCTGGAGTCGGACAGGCCACTACGAGCAGTACTTC
TRBV7-2	TRBD1	TRBJ2-7	CASSSDREHEQYF	TGTGCCAGCAGCTCCGACAGGGAACACGAGCAGTACTTC
TRBV5-6	TRBD1	TRBJ1-5	CASSVGQHNQPQHF	TGTGCCAGCAGCGTGGGACAGCATAATCAGCCCCAGCATTTT